This TCR beta chain was recorded in a study of memory CD4+ T cells and cytomegalovirus serostatus. Study at large: Of the healthy Belgian adults, roughly ten were CMV seropositive and 20 to 30 seronegative.

In regard to this clone: The antigen is unknown.

Study results and limitations: Each of approximately 70 CMV-associated TCRbeta sequences occurred in one to five individuals.

As handled by the study authors: After removing out-of-frame reads, under 2.5 million distinct TCRbeta sequences remained. Generated by immunoSEQ multiplex PCR, the TCRdb table keeps only in-frame clones and is missing some. V and J calls and clone size are copied from that table; D and trimming were computed from the DNA. The table shows tens of thousands of clones, with 65% to 80% occurring only once. Trimming took off 2 bases at V and 4 bases at J, with 15 bases between the two ends. This CDR3 region has 15 residues. Germline CDR1 is SGHTA and CDR2 is FQGNSA. The sort gate was single viable CD3+CD4+CD8-CD45RO+ cells for memory CD4+ T cells. Donors' CMV status reflects serum IgG against pp150, pp28, p38, p52.

The sequenced material came from memory CD4+ T cells from blood. V usage is TRBV7-2 and J usage is TRBJ2-7, with D possibly matching TRBD2 (7 bases). The receptor's source is an adult in good health and CMV-seronegative. The CDR3 region is CASSLMGGGLYEQYF. The CDR3 DNA reads as TGTGCCAGCAGCTTAATGGGGGGGGGCCTTTACGAGCAGTACTTC.